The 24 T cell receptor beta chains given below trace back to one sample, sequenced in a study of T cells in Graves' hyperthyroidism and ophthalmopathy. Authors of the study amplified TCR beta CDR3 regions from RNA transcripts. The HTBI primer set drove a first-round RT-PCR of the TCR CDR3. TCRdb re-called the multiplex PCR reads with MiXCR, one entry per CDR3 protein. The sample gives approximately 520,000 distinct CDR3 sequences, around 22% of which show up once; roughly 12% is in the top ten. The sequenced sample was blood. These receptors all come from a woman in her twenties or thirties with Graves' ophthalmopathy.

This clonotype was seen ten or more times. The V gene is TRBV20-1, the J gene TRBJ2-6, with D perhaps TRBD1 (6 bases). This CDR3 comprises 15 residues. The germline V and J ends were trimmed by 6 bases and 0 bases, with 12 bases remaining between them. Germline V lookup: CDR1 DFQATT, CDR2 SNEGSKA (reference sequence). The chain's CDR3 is CSAGDTRSGANVLTF. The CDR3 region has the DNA TGCAGTGCCGGGGACACCCGCTCTGGGGCCAACGTCCTGACTTTC.

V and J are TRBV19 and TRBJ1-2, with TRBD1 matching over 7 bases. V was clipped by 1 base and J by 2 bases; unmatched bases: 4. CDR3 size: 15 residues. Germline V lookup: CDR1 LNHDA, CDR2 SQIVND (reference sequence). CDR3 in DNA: TGTGCCAGTAGTATAGGTACAGGGGCGAACTATGGCTACACCTTC. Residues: CASSIGTGANYGYTF.

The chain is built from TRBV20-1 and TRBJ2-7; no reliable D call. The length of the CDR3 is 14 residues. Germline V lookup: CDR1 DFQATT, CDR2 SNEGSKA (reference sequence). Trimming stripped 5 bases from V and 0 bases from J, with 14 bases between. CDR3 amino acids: CSAVLQDGSYEQYF. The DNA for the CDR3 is TGCAGTGCTGTCCTGCAAGACGGCTCCTACGAGCAGTACTTC.

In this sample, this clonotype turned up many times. The CDR3 nucleotides read TGTGCCAGCAGGATGGGGCAATGGGGAGGGTCTTACTCTGGGGCCAACGTCCTGACTTTC. Translation: CASRMGQWGGSYSGANVLTF. The V and J genes are TRBV6-4 and TRBJ2-6; 7 bases match TRBD2. Germline-derived CDR1 and CDR2 are MRHNA and SNTAGT. V dropped 6 bases and J dropped 0; count of bases not matched to a gene: 17. The CDR3 runs 20 residues.

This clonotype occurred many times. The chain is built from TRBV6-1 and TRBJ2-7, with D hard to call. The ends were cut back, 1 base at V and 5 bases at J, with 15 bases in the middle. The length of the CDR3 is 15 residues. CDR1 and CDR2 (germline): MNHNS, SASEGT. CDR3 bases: TGTGCCAGCAGTGAAGACGGCAGGAGACGGGACGAGCAGTACTTC. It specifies CASSEDGRRRDEQYF.

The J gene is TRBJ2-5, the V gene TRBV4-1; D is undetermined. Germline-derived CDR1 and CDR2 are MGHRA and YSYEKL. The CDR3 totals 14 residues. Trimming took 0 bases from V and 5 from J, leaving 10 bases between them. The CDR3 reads CASSQDPRRETQYF. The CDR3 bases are TGCGCCAGCAGCCAAGACCCCAGAAGGGAGACCCAGTACTTC.

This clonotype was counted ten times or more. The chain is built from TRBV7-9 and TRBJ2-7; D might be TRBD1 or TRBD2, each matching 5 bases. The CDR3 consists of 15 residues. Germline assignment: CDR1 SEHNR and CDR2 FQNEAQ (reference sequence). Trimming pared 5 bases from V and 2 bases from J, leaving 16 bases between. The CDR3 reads CASSVGDLMTYEQYF. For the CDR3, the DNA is TGTGCCAGCAGCGTAGGGGACCTAATGACCTACGAGCAGTACTTC.

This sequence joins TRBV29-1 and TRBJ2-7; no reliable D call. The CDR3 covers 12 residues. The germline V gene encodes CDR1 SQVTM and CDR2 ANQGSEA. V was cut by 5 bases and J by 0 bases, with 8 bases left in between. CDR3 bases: TGCAGCGTTTCTAGTTCCTCCTACGAGCAGTACTTC. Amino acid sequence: CSVSSSSYEQYF.

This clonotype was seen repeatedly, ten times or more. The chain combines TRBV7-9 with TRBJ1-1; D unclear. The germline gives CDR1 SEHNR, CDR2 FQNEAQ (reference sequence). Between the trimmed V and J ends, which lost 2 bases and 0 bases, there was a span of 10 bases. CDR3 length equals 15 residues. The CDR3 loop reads CASSLLEFLNTEAFF. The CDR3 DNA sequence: TGTGCCAGCAGCTTACTTGAGTTTCTGAACACTGAAGCTTTCTTT. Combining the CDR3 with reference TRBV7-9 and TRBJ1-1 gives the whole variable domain DTGVSQNPRHKITKRGQNVTFRCDPISEHNRLYWYRQTLGQGPEFLTYFQNEAQLEKSRLLSDRFSAERPKGSFSTLEIQRTEQGDSAMYLCASSLLEFLNTEAFFGQGTRLTVV.

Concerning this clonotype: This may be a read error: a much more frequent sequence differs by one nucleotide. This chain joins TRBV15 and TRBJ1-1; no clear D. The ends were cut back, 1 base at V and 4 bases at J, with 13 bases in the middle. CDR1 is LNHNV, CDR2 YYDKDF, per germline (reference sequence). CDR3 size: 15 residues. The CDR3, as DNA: TGTGCCACCAGCAGAGGAGGCAGTCTGATCACTGAAGCTTTCTTT. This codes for CATSRGGSLITEAFF.

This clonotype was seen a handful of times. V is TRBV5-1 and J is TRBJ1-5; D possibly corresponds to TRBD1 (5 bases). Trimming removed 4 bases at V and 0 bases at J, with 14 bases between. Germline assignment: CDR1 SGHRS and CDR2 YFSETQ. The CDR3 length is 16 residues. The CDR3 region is CASSPGGPYSNQPQHF. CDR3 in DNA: TGCGCCAGCAGCCCCGGGGGACCCTATAGCAATCAGCCCCAGCATTTT.

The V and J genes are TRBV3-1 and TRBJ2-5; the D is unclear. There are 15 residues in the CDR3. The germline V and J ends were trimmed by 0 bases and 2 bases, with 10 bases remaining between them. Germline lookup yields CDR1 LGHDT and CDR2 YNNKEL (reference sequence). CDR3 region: CASSQDGTVQETQYF. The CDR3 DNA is TGTGCCAGCAGCCAAGATGGAACGGTACAAGAGACCCAGTACTTC.

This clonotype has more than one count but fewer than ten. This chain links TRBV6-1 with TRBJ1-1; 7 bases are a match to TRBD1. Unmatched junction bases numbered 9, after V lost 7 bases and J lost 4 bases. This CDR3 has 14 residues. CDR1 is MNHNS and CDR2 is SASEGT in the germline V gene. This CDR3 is CASKRGQGGTEAFF. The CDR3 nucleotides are TGTGCCAGCAAAAGAGGGCAGGGGGGCACTGAAGCTTTCTTT.

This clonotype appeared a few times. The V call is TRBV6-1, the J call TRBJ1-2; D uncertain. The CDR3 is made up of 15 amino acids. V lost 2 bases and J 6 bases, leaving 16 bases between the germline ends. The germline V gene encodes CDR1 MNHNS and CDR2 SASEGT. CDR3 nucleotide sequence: TGTGCCAGCAGTGAAATCAGTTACGGCACGAATGGCTACACCTTC. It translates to CASSEISYGTNGYTF.

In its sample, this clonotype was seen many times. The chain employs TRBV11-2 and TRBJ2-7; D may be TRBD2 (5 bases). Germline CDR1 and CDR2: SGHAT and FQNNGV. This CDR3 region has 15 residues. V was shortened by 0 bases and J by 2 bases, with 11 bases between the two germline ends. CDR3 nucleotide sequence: TGTGCCAGCAGCTTAGATTTGGGGAGCACCTACGAGCAGTACTTC. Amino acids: CASSLDLGSTYEQYF.

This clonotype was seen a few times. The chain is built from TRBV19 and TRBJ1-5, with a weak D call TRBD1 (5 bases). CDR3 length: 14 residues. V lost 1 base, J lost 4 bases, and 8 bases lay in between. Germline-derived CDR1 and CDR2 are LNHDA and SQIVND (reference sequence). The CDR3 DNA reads TGTGCCAGTAGTATAGGGACACCAAATCAGCCCCAGCATTTT. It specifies CASSIGTPNQPQHF.

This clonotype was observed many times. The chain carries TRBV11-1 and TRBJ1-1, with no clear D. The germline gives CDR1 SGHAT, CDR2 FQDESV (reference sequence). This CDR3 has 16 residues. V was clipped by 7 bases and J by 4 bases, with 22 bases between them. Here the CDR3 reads CASIPQSSPTVTEAFF. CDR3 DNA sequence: TGTGCCAGCATCCCCCAATCTAGCCCTACGGTCACTGAAGCTTTCTTT.

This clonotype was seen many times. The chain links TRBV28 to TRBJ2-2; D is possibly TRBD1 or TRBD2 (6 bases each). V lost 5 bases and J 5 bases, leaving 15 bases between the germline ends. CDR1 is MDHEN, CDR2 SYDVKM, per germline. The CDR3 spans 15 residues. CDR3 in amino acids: CASSPRGVGTGELFF. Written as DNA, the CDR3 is TGTGCCAGCAGTCCGAGGGGGGTTGGTACCGGGGAGCTGTTTTTT. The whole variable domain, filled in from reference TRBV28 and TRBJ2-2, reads DVKVTQSSRYLVKRTGEKVFLECVQDMDHENMFWYRQDPGLGLRLIYFSYDVKMKEKGDIPEGYSVSREKKERFSLILESASTNQTSMYLCASSPRGVGTGELFFGEGSRLTVL.

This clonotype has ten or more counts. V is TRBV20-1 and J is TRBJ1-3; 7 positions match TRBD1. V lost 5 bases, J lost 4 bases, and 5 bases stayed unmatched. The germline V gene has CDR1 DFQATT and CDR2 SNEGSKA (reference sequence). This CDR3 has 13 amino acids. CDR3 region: CSADGQAGNTIYF. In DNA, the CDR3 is TGCAGTGCTGACGGACAGGCGGGAAACACCATATATTTT.

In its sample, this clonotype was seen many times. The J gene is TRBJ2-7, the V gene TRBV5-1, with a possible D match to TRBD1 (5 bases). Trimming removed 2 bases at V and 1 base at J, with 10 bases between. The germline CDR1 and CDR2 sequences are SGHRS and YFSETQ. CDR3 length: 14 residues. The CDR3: CASSFGDSSYEQYF. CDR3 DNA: TGCGCCAGCAGCTTTGGAGACAGTTCCTACGAGCAGTACTTC.

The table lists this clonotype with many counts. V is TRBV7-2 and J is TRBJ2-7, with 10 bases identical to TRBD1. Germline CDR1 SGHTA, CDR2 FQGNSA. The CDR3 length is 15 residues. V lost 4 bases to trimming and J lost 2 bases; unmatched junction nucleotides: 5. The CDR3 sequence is CASSSPGTGAYEQYF. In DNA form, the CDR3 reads TGTGCCAGCAGCTCTCCGGGGACAGGGGCCTACGAGCAGTACTTC.

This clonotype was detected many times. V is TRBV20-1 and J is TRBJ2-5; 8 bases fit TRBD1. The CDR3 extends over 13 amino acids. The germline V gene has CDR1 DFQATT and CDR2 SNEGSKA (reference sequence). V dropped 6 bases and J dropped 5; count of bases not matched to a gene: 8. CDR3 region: CSAGGQGRETQYF. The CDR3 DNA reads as TGCAGTGCCGGAGGACAGGGCCGGGAGACCCAGTACTTC.

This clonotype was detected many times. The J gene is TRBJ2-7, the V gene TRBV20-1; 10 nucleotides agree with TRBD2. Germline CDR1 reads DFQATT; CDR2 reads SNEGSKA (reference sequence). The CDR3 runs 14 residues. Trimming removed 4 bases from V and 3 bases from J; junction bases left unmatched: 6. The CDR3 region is CSAMTSGLLYEQYF. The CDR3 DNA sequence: TGCAGTGCTATGACTAGCGGGTTACTCTACGAGCAGTACTTC.

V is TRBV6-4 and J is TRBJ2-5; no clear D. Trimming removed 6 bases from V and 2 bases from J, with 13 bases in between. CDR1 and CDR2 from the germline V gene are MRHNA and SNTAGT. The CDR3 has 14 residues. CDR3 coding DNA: TGTGCCAGCAGGTTACGTGGCGGTCAAGAGACCCAGTACTTC. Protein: CASRLRGGQETQYF.